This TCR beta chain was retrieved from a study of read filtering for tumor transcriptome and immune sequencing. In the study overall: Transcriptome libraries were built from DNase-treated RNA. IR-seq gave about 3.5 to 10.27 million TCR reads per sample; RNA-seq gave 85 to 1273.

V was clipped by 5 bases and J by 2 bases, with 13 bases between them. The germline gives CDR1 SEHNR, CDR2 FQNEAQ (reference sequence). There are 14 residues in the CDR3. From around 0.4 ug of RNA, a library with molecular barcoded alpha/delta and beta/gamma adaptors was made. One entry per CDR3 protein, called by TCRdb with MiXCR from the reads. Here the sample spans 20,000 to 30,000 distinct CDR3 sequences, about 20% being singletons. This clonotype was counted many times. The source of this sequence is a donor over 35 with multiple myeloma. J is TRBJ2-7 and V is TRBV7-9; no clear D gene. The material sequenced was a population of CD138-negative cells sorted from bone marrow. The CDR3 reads CASSPRQGPYEQYF. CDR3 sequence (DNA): TGTGCCAGCAGCCCTCGCCAAGGACCCTACGAGCAGTACTTC.